This record looks at one T cell receptor beta chain sequence and its context. This clonotype was seen many times. What antigen it recognizes has not been identified. It has no much larger one-base neighbor in the sample; base qualities were not kept. The treatment or condition label, read with the paper, signifies: allogeneic hematopoietic cell transplantation with graft depleted of TCRalphabeta T cells and CD19 B cells. Transplant recipients were children who received TCRalphabeta/CD19-depleted allogeneic hematopoietic cell grafts. Receptor libraries were prepared by PCR. The sequencer was an Illumina HiSeq 2500. To normalize quantification of the TCRbeta repertoire, the TCR libraries were built with molecular barcoding that relied on unique molecular identifiers. TCRdb's own reprocessing of the public reads used fastp at Q25 and MiXCR and kept productive beta chains. When rows share a CDR3 protein, they turn into one entry using the most common DNA and genes. The sample profile shows about 460,000 distinct CDR3 sequences; 8% to 11% of them were found once. Roughly 2% of the sample belongs to the ten largest clones.

This entry comes from a study of T-cell reconstitution after alpha-beta-depleted transplantation in children (dated by TCRdb to the mid-2010s). Regarding the study in general: The study quantitatively tracked T-cell immune reconstitution after TCRalphabeta/CD19-depleted allogeneic hematopoietic cell transplantation in children using TCR repertoire profiling.

The CDR1 and CDR2 encoded by the germline V gene (reference sequence) are LGHDT and YNNKEL. Cut back by 1 base and 3 bases, the V and J ends lie 13 bases apart. From the cysteine up to the phenylalanine, the CDR3 has a length of 15 residues. The CDR3 DNA has 45 bases and is translated from base 1. The investigation overall reported the following: In some patients, the high TCRbeta diversity seen at day 60 was put down to recipient T cells and intrathymic progenitors that had survived conditioning. The apparently early recovery of alphabetaT-cell counts about two months after transplant reportedly depended on only several hundred rapidly expanded clones that came from non-depleted graft cells. Hyperexpanded clone frequencies declined over subsequent months; after one year, T-cell counts and TCRbeta diversity were mostly attributed to newly produced T cells.

This clonotype was sampled from a child aged 2 to 10 with inherited bone marrow failure, due to receive a stem cell transplant. This specimen consisted of PBMCs, obtained before TCRalphabeta/CD19-depleted stem cell transplant. The chain is assembled from TRBV3-1 and TRBJ2-7; a weak D assignment points to TRBD2 (5 bases agree). The CDR3 reads as follows: CASSQASGNFYEQYF. Read as DNA, the sequence is TGTGCCAGCAGCCAAGCCAGCGGCAACTTCTACGAGCAGTACTTC.